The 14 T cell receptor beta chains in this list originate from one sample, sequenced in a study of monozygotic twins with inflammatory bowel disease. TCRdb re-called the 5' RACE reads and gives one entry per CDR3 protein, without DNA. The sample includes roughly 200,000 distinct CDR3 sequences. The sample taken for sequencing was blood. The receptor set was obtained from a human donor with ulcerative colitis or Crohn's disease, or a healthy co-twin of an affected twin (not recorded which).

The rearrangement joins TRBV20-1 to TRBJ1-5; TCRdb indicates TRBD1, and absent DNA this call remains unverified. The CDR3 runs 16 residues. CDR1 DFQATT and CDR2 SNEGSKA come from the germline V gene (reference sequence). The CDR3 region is CSAAGIGASSNQPQHF.

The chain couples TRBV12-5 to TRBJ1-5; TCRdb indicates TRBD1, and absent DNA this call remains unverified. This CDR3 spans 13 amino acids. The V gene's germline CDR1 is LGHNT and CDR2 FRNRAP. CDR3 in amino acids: CASVAGGTQPQHF.

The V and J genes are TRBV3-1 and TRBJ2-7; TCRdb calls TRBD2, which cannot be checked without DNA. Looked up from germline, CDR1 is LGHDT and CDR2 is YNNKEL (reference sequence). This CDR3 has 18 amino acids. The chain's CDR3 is CASSHLPGTSGSSYEQYF.

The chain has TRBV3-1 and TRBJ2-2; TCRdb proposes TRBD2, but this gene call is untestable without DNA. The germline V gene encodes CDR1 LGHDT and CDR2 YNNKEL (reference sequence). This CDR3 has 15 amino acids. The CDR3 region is CASSQLAGNTGELFF.

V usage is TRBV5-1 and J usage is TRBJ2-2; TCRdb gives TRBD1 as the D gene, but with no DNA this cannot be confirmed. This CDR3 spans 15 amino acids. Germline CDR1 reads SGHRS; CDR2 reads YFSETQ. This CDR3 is CASSFRGSNTGELFF.

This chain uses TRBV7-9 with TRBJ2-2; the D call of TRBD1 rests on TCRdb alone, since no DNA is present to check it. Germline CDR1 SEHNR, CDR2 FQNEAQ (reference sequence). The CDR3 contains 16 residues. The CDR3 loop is CASSSSGTGYTGELFF.

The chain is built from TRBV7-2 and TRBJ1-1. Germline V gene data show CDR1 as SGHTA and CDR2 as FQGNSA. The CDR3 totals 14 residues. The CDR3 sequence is CASSFGFLNTEAFF.

CDR3 loop: CASSLIGTGVEQYF. V usage is TRBV5-1 and J usage is TRBJ2-7; without DNA, the TCRdb call of TRBD1 cannot be checked. The CDR3 consists of 14 residues. Germline V lookup: CDR1 SGHRS, CDR2 YFSETQ.

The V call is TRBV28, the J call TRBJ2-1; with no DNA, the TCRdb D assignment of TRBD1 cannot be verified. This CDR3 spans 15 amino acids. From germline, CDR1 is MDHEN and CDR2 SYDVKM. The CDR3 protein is CASSPVGDGGNEQFF.

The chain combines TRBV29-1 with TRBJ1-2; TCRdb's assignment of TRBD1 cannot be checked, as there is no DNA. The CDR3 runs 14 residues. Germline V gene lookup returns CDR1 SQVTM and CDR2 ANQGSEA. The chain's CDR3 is CSVGRGQPNYGYTF. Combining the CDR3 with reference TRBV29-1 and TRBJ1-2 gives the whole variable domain SAVISQKPSRDICQRGTSLTIQCQVDSQVTMMFWYRQQPGQSLTLIATANQGSEATYESGFVIDKFPISRPNLTFSTLTVSNMSPEDSSIYLCSVGRGQPNYGYTFGSGTRLTVV.

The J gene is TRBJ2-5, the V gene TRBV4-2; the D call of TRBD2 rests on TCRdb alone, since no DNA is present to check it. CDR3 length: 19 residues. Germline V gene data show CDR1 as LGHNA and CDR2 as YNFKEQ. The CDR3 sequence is CASSPRTSGSVGYQETQYF.

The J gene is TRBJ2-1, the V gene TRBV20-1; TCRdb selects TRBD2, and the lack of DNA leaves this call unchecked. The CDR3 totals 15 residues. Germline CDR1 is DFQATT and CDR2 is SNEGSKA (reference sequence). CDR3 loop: CSATRTDSGKNEQFF.

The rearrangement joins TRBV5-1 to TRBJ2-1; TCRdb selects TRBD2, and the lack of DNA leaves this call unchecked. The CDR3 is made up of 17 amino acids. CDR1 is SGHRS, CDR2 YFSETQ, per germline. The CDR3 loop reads CASSLPSGGNLFNEQFF. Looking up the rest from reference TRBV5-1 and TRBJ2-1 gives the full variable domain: KAGVTQTPRYLIKTRGQQVTLSCSPISGHRSVSWYQQTPGQGLQFLFEYFSETQRNKGNFPGRFSGRQFSNSRSEMNVSTLELGDSALYLCASSLPSGGNLFNEQFFGPGTRLTVL.

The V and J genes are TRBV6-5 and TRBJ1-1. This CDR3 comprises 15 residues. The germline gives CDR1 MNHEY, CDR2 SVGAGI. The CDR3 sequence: CASSYGREWGTEAFF.